This section outlines one T cell receptor beta chain sequence together with its context. The antigen remains unidentified. The record originates from a study of cytomegalovirus exposure and HLA in healthy donors. PCR employed 60 Vbeta and 13 Jbeta primers. The assay was immunoSEQ multiplex PCR, and TCRdb's table has in-frame clones only and misses some. Here the sample spans fewer than 150,000 clones, more than 70% being singletons. General observations from the study: Segments of the TCR beta V type were, in most cases, productive about 87% or about 30% of the time in an earlier analysis. Some V segments, including TRBV6-2 and TRBV6-3, were excluded as indistinguishable.

The germline V gene encodes CDR1 KGHSH and CDR2 LQKENI. The CDR3 covers 13 residues. Trimming removed 4 bases at V and 0 bases at J, with 7 bases between. V is TRBV18 and J is TRBJ2-7; no reliable D call. Sequencing was carried out using PBMCs. The sequence came from a man aged 25-40 years in good health and CMV-seronegative. The CDR3 sequence: CASSLEDSYEQYF. CDR3 in DNA: TGTGCCAGCTCACTTGAGGACTCCTACGAGCAGTACTTC.